This paragraph covers one TCR beta chain sequence. Method: immunoSEQ multiplex PCR; TCRdb's copy keeps in-frame clones and lacks some. The repertoire holds roughly 350,000 clones, with roughly 85% as singletons. This sample is drawn from a study of cytomegalovirus exposure and HLA in healthy donors. With 5 bases clipped from V and 9 bases from J, the junction kept 6 bases outside the gene matches. There are 15 residues in the CDR3. Germline loops: CDR1 MNHEY, CDR2 SMNVEV (reference sequence). The specimen was PBMCs. The V gene is TRBV27, the J gene TRBJ2-1; TRBD2 aligns across 14 bases. The clonotype was recovered from a woman aged 18-29 years in good health and CMV-seronegative. CDR3 sequence (DNA): TGTGCCAGCAGTACGGGACTAGCGGGAGAAGTTGAGCAGTTCTTC. Its protein is CASSTGLAGEVEQFF.